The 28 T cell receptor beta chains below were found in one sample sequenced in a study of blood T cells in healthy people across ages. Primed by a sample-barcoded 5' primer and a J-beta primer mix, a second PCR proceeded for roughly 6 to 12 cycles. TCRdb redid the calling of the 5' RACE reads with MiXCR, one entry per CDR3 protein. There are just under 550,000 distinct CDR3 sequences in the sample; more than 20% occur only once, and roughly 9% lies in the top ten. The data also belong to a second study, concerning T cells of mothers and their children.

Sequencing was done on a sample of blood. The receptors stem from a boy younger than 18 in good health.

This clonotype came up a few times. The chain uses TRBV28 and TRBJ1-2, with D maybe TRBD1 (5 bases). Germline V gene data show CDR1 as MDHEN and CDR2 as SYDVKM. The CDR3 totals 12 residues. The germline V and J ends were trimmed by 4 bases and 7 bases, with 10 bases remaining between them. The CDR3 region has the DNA TGTGCCAGCAGTTATCGACAGACTGGCTACACCTTC. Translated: CASSYRQTGYTF.

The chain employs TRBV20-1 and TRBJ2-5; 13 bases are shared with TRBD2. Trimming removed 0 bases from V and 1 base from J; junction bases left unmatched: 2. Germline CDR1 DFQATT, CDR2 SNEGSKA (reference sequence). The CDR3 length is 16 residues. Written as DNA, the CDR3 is TGCAGTGCTAGAGATGGGACTAGCGGGGCCCAAGAGACCCAGTACTTC. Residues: CSARDGTSGAQETQYF.

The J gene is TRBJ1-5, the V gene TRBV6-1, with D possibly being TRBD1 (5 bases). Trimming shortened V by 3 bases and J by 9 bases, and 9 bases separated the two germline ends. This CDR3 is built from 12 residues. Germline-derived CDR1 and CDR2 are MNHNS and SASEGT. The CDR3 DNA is TGTGCCAGCAGTGATTGGGGCGGGCCCCAGCATTTT. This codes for CASSDWGGPQHF.

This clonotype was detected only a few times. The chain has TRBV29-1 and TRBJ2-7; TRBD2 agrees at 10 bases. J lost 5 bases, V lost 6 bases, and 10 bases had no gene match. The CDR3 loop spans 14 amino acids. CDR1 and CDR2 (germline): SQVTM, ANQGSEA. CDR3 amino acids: CSVGGAGGRNEQYF. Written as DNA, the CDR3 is TGCAGCGTGGGGGGAGCGGGAGGGAGGAACGAGCAGTACTTC.

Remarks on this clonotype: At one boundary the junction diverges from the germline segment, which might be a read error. This CDR3 is CASSLSGTSLDF. As DNA, the CDR3 is TGTGCCAGCAGCTTATCTGGGACTAGCCTTGACTTC. The J gene is TRBJ2-5, the V gene TRBV7-2, with 9 positions matching TRBD2. CDR3 length equals 12 residues. Germline CDR1 and CDR2: SGHTA and FQGNSA.

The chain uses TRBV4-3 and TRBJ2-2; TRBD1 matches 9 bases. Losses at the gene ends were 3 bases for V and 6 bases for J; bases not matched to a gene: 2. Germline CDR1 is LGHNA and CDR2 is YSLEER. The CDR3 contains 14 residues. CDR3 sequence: CASSHTGGSGELFF. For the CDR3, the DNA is TGCGCCAGCAGCCATACAGGGGGCTCCGGGGAGCTGTTTTTT.

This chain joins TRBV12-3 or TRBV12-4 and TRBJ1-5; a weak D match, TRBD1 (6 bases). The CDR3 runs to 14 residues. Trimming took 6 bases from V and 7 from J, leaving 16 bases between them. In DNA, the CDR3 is TGTGCCAGCAGCCCTACGGGGGGCTTGCAGCCCCAGCATTTT. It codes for CASSPTGGLQPQHF.

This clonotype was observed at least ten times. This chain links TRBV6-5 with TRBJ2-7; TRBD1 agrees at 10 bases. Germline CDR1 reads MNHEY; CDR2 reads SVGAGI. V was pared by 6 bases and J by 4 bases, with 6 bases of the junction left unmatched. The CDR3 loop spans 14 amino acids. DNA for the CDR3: TGTGCCAGCAGACGCACGGGACAGGGGTACGAGCAGTACTTC. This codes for CASRRTGQGYEQYF.

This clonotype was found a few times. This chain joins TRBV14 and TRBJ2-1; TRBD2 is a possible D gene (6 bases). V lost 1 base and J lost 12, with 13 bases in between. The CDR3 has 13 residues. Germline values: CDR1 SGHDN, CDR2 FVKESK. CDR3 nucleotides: TGTGCCAGCAGCCAAGCGCCTAGCGCAGTGCAGTTCTTC. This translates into CASSQAPSAVQFF.

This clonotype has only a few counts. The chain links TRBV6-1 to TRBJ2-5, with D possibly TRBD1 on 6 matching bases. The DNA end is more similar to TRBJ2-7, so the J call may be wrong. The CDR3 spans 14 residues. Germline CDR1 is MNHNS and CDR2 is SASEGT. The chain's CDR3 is CASSEEARGYEQYV. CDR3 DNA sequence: TGTGCCAGCAGTGAAGAAGCCAGGGGATACGAGCAGTACGTC.

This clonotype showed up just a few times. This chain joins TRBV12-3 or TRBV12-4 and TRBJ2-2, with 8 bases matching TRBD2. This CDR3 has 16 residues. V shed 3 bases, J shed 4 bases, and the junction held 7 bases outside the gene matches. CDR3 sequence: CASSLSTSGFTGELFF. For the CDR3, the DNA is TGTGCCAGCAGTTTGAGCACTAGCGGCTTCACCGGGGAGCTGTTTTTT.

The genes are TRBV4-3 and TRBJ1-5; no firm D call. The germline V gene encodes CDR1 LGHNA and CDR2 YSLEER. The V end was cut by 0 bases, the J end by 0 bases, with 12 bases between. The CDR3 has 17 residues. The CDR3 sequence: CASSQDHGEYSNQPQHF. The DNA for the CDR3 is TGCGCCAGCAGCCAAGATCACGGGGAGTATAGCAATCAGCCCCAGCATTTT.

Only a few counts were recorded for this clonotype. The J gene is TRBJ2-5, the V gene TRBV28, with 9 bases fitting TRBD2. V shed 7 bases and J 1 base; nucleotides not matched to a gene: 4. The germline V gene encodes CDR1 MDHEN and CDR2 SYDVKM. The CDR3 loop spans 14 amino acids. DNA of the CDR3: TGTGCCAGCATGGCTAGCGGGGCCCAAGAGACCCAGTACTTC. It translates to CASMASGAQETQYF.

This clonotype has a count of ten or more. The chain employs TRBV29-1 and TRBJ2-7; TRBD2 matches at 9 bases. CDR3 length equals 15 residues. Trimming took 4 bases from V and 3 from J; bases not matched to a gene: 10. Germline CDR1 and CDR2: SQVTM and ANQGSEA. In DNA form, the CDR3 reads TGCAGCGTTGCCCGGAGCGGGGGGCCCAACTACGAGCAGTACTTC. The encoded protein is CSVARSGGPNYEQYF.

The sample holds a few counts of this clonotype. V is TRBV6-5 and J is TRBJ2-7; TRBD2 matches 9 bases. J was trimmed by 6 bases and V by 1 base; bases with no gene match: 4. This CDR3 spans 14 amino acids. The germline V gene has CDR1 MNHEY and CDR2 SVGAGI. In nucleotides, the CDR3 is TGTGCCAGCAGTTACTGGGGACTAGCATCCGAGCAGTACTTC. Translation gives CASSYWGLASEQYF.

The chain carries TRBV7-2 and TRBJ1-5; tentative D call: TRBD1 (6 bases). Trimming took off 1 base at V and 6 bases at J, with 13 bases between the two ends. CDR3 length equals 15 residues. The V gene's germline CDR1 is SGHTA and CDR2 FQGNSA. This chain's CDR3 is CASSLETGTAQPQHF. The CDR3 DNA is TGTGCCAGCAGCTTAGAAACAGGGACGGCTCAGCCCCAGCATTTT.

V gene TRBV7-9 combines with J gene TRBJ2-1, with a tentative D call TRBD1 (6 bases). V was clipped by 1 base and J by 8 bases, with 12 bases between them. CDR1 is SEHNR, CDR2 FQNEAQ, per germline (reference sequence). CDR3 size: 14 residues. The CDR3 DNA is TGTGCCAGCAGCTTAGTCGTCAGGGGAGATGAGCAGTTCTTC. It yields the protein CASSLVVRGDEQFF.

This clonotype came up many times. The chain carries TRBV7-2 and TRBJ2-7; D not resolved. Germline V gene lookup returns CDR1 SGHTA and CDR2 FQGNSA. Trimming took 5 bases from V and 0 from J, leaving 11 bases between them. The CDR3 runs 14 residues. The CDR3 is CASSDSRASYEQYF. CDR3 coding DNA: TGTGCCAGCAGCGACTCCCGGGCCTCCTACGAGCAGTACTTC.

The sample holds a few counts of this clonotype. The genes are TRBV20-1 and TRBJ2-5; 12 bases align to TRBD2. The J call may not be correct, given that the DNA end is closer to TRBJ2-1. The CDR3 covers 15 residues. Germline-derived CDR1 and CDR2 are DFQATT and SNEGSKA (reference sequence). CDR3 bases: TGCAGTGCTAGAGCGGCGGCTAGCGGGAGGGGTAAGCAGTTCTTC. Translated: CSARAAASGRGKQFF.

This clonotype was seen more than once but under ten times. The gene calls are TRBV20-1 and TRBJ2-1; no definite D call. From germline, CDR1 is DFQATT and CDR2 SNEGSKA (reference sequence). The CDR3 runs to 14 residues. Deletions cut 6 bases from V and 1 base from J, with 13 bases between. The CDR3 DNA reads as TGCAGTGCCCGGTTTGGGGATTCCTACAATGAGCAGTTCTTC. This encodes CSARFGDSYNEQFF.

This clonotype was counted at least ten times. The CDR3 DNA follows: TGTGCCACCAGCATCGGACCCTCTGGAAACACCATATATTTT. Translated: CATSIGPSGNTIYF. V gene TRBV15 combines with J gene TRBJ1-3, with D unclear. Germline V gives CDR1 LNHNV, CDR2 YYDKDF (reference sequence). The CDR3 consists of 14 residues. V lost 4 bases and J 0 bases, leaving 7 bases between the germline ends.

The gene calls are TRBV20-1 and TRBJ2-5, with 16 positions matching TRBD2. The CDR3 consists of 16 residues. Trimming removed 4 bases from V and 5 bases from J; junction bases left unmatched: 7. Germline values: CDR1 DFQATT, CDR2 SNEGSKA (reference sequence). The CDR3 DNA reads TGCAGTGCTACCGGGACTAGCGGGGGGGCATGGGAGACCCAGTACTTC. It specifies CSATGTSGGAWETQYF.

The CDR3: CASWASGSWRTDTQYF. The CDR3 coding sequence is TGTGCCAGTTGGGCTAGCGGGAGTTGGAGAACAGATACGCAGTATTTT. The chain combines TRBV12-3 or TRBV12-4 with TRBJ2-3; TRBD2 agrees at 10 bases. V shed 9 bases and J 3 bases; nucleotides not matched to a gene: 12. This CDR3 is 16 amino acids long.

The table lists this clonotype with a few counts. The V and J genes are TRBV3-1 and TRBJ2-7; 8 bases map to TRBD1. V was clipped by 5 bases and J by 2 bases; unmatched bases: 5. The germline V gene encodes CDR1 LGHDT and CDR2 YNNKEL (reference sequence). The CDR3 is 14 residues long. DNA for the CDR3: TGTGCCAGCAGCGAACCGACAGGGGCCTACGAGCAGTACTTC. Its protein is CASSEPTGAYEQYF.

In DNA form, the CDR3 reads TGTGCCAGCAGCCAAAGGGTCGGCATTCAGACCCGGTACCAAGAGACCCAGTACTTC. Translating it yields CASSQRVGIQTRYQETQYF. The V and J genes are TRBV7-9 and TRBJ2-5, with D uncertain. V was trimmed by 5 bases and J by 0 bases, leaving 25 bases between them. Germline V gene data show CDR1 as SEHNR and CDR2 as FQNEAQ (reference sequence). The CDR3 totals 19 residues.

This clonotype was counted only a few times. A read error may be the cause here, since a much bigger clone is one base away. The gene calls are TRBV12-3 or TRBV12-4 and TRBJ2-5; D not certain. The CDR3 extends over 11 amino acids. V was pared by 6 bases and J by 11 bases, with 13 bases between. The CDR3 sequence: CASSSSYGQYF. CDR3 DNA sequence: TGTGCCAGCAGCTCCTCCTACGGGCAGTACTTC.

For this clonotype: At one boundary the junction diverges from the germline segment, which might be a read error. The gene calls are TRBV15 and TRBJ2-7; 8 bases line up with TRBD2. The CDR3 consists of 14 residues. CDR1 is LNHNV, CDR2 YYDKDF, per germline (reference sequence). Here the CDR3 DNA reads TGTGCCACCAGCAGAGGGACTAGCTTGTACGAGCGGTACTTC. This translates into CATSRGTSLYERYF.

For the CDR3, the DNA is TGTGCCAGCTCGGCAGGGCGCTATAGCAATCAGCCCCAGCATTTT. Amino acid sequence: CASSAGRYSNQPQHF. The chain joins TRBV6-5 to TRBJ1-5, with a tentative D call TRBD1 (5 bases). The V and J ends lost 8 bases and 0 bases respectively, with 14 bases between them. The CDR3 covers 15 residues. Germline V CDR1 and CDR2: MNHEY, SVGAGI.